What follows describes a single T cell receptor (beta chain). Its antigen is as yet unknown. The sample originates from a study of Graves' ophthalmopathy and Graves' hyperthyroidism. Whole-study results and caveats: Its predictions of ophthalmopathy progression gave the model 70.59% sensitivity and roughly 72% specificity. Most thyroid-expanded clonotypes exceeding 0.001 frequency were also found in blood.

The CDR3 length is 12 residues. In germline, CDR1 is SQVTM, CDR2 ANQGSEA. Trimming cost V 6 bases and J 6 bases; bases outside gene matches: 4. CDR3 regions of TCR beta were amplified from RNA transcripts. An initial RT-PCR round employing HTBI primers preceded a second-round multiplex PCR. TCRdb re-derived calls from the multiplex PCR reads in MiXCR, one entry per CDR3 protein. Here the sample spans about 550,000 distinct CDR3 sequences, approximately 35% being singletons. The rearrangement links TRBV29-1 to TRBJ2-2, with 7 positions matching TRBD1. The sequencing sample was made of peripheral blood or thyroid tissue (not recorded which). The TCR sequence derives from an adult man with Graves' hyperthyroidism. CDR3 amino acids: CSVLRGSGELFF. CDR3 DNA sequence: TGCAGCGTCCTCAGGGGGTCCGGGGAGCTGTTTTTT.